This TCR beta chain was observed in a study of cytomegalovirus exposure and HLA in healthy donors (dated by TCRdb to about 2017). About the investigation overall: In an earlier analysis of 587 of the donors, around 290 Gb of sequence data and 100 million or so unique TCR beta sequences from 180 million or so T cells were reported. An early release covering roughly 600 HLA-typed donors comprised approximately 300 gigabases of sequencing data and approximately 80 million unique TCR sequences. Using immunosequencing, the study profiled T cell repertoires from 500 to 800 subjects and related those repertoires to cytomegalovirus serostatus. A later analysis re-analyzed previously published TCR beta repertoires from about 730 donors and added high-resolution HLA genotyping to study TCR occurrence patterns. Several DR-DQ haplotypes were treated as single units for association and clustering because of strong linkage in the cohort. On average, 235,054 unique TCR beta nucleotide sequences were sequenced per donor among about 400 genotyped donors of the cohort, with 15% to 20% of those sequences being non-productive. Typing coverage varied by locus: about 629-640 donors for A, B, C, DRB1 and DQB1; under 550 for DQA1; more than 600 for DPA1; 400 to 480 for DPB1. All discovery cohort repertoires had been generated on a single sequencing platform. Rather than drawing on any new phenotypic data, the later analysis identified candidate immune exposures from TCR beta sequences and the way those sequences occurred across donors. Both class I and class II loci were covered by HLA typing, at four-digit resolution. In a later genetic analysis, genome-wide SNP genotypes for about three fifths of the roughly 670 donors were used, and that subset was treated as a discovery cohort. To decide whether each TCR beta V gene segment behaved as functional or pseudogenic, an earlier analysis of several hundred of the donors relied on high-throughput TCR beta sequencing. Of the approximately 400 genotyped donors, approximately 80% fell in the genetic ancestry cluster associated with self-reported Caucasian donors. Besides the first cohort of 500 to 700 subjects, a separate validation cohort made up of 95 to 150 different subjects was used. The aim of the study was to test whether cataloging public T cell receptors could identify signatures of past pathogen exposure. Alongside the repertoire data, information on donor age, sex, ethnicity and CMV serostatus was compiled. The study combined high-throughput TCR immunosequencing, statistical association of individual TCRs with disease status, and machine learning to predict cytomegalovirus infection status. Overall results and qualifications from the work: The authors suggested that the approach could potentially be extended to other disease states and immunological phenotypes. A further reported finding was that TCR beta sequences accurately predicted the HLA-A and HLA-B alleles for most subjects in the first cohort. The study gave a list of 150 to 200 TCR beta chains associated with cytomegalovirus. A group of highly shared sequence variants was considered likely to be a technical artifact of the sequencing pipeline. An earlier analysis of roughly 570 of the donors showed that most TCR beta V segments appeared in productive rearrangements either about 87% or about 30% of the time, which broadly matched IMGT annotations. This cohort had only TCR beta chains sequenced, and the lack of alpha or paired-chain data limited which features could be detected. In a later analysis, several top co-occurrence clusters were reported to appear linked to parvovirus B19, influenza, CMV and Epstein-Barr virus. Because some donors lacked HLA typing at each locus, the association tests relied only on the typed subset. A few of the identified cytomegalovirus-associated TCR beta chains were confirmed in vitro to be specific for cytomegalovirus antigens. In a later analysis, HLA-associated TCR beta chains were found to be more clonally expanded and to have lower generation probabilities than equally common non-associated chains. Strong co-occurrence of HLA alleles, especially DR and DQ, made assigning TCR associations to individual alleles difficult. The classifier was reported to diagnose cytomegalovirus status with high specificity and sensitivity in both the original cohort and the validation cohort. Seventeen rarely observed V segments, including chromosome 9 orphons, were excluded from the earlier analysis of some 590 of the donors because counts were too low. Correlated functional status among segregating V segments might reflect linkage disequilibrium, but an unknown experimental factor could not be ruled out. Immune exposure information for the cohort was limited to CMV serostatus. A later genetic analysis reported fewer N-insertions in productive TCRs among donors in an Asian-associated ancestry cluster than the roughly 700-donor mean. In a later analysis, more than 15,000 TCR beta sequences were associated with specific HLA alleles at a false discovery rate of 0.05. An association between a missense DCLRE1C variant and V-gene and J-gene trimming of TCR beta chains was found in a later genetic analysis and replicated in an independent cohort. In a later analysis, most CMV-associated TCR beta chains were found to appear HLA-restricted, with HLA associations seemingly driven largely by CMV exposure. In a later analysis, the rate of TCR association differed among HLA loci, with DRB1 alleles having the most associated TCRs and HLA-C alleles having the fewest. Roughly uniform sequencing depth across donors was assumed in presence/absence analyses, although this assumption may not hold. Across donors, most TCR sequences were observed very rarely, whereas some public TCRs were present in many individuals. Because the 87-base-pair reads could not distinguish some IMGT-functional V segments, including TRBV6-2 and TRBV6-3, those segments were excluded.

In total, about 650 healthy bone marrow donors made up the cohort. At the time of sampling, every cohort member was nominally healthy, though immune exposures that went unrecorded were likely present. The donor was CMV seronegative and was included in the group of 352 seronegative cohort members. A peripheral blood sample was collected from each donor, and TCR beta sequencing was performed on peripheral blood mononuclear cells. The Qiagen DNeasy Blood Extraction Kit was used to extract genomic DNA from the blood cell samples. Details on this clone: Its recognized antigen is unknown. Base qualities were left out, and no much larger clone turns up one base away.

The library was produced with the immunoSEQ multiplex PCR assay. For the multiplex PCR, a mixture combining 60 forward primers for TCR Vbeta segments and 13 reverse primers for TCR Jbeta segments was used. The CDR3 region of rearranged TCR beta genes was amplified from genomic DNA with a multiplex PCR assay. The amplified TCR beta libraries were sequenced on the Illumina HiSeq System as 87-base-pair reads. The study's own analysis went as follows. In a later analysis, approximately 74 million unique TCR beta chains were counted across the roughly 610 repertoires, and around 10 million of these chains were shared by at least two donors. Raw reads were error-corrected and collapsed into unique sequences by a nearest-neighbor algorithm in which closely related sequences were merged to remove PCR and sequencing errors. CDR3 sequences were aligned to IMGT reference sequences to assign V, D and J gene segments. Each retained sequence needed at least a six-nucleotide match to both a V gene segment and a J gene segment. Rearrangements were classified as productive when the CDR3 lacked stop codons and remained in frame with V and J, and all other rearrangements were classified as non-productive. Following IMGT convention, CDR3 was defined as the stretch from the second conserved V-encoded cysteine up to the conserved J-encoded phenylalanine. In an earlier analysis of approximately 500 of the donors, sequences lacking an unambiguous match to a single V gene segment were excluded. In an earlier analysis of 450 to 700 of the donors, V segments were called functional above 56.7% productive rearrangements and were called segregating when the between-donor standard deviation exceeded 5%. A statistical classification framework was built to diagnose cytomegalovirus status from the catalog of TCR beta chain sequences. In a later analysis, V and J genes were assigned by comparing TCR nucleotide sequences against IMGT/GENE-DB human TR gene sequences. A later analysis assigned CDR3 sequences and most-parsimonious VDJ recombination scenarios with the TCRdist pipeline. In a later analysis, each TCR beta chain was defined by its CDR3 amino acid sequence together with its V-gene family, and reads without a unique V-gene family were excluded. To address suspected cross-contamination and a sequencing artifact, a later analysis removed a few hundred highly shared, low-generation-probability nucleotide sequences. In a later analysis, a clonal expansion index for each public chain was calculated from normalized within-repertoire ranks of inferred template counts. In a later analysis, generation probabilities were computed using a VDJ recombination model fitted to out-of-frame rearrangements, and the results were checked against IGoR. In a later analysis, hypergeometric tests were used to score TCR-TCR, TCR-HLA and TCR-CMV co-occurrence, with a repertoire-size bias correction applied to TCR pairs. To estimate false discovery rates, a later analysis permuted the HLA or CMV assignments 20 times. In a later analysis, co-occurring TCRs were grouped using DBSCAN, and TCRdist sequence similarity was added for clustering within HLA-allele-positive subsets. Repertoires with fewer than 30,000 or more than 120,000 public chains were left out of co-occurrence clustering, as were five repertoires with anomalous nucleotide sharing. TCRdb limited this immuneACCESS table to in-frame rearrangements with V and J called. A share of clones is missing; checked studies link under half to unresolved V genes, and the rest is unexplained. From that table come the V and J calls and clone size; the DNA was used to work out D and trimming. The sample table contains just over 150,000 clones; only one count was recorded for under 80% of them. Jointly, the top ten make up under 1.5% of the sample.

V loses 7 bases of germline sequence and J loses 5 bases, and the interval between the two ends is 12 bases. The CDR3 runs 12 amino acids, cysteine and phenylalanine included. Just CDR3 DNA is preserved here, 36 bases in frame from base 1. The germline V gene yields MNHNS for CDR1 and SASEGT for CDR2. The sequenced sample was PBMCs. The rearranged segments are TRBV6-1 and TRBJ2-7, with a weak D call of TRBD2 (6 bases match). This TCR was sampled from a woman aged 25-40 years in good health and CMV-seronegative. The CDR3 sequence is CASTPRENEQYF. The nucleotide sequence is given as TGTGCCAGCACCCCTCGGGAGAACGAGCAGTACTTC.